This TCR beta chain was documented in a study of cytomegalovirus exposure and HLA in healthy donors. Trimming took 3 bases from V and 8 from J; bases not matched to a gene: 16. Germline CDR1 reads SGHTS; CDR2 reads YDEGEE. The CDR3 length is 17 residues. Profiling relied on immunoSEQ multiplex PCR, and the TCRdb table lists in-frame clones only, not all of them. The sample holds about 69,000 clones, about 94% seen once. Sequencing was carried out using PBMCs. The V and J genes are TRBV5-8 and TRBJ1-4; 7 bases are a match to TRBD1. This TCR came from a woman aged 18 to 35 in good health and CMV-seronegative. The CDR3 here is CASSSGTVSTIGEKLFF. In DNA form, the CDR3 reads TGTGCCAGCAGCTCTGGGACAGTGTCTACGATAGGCGAAAAACTGTTTTTT.